The 10 T cell receptor beta chains in this list originate from one sample, sequenced in a study of early T cells in non-severe SARS-CoV-2 infection. TCRdb re-derived calls from the 5' RACE reads in MiXCR, one entry per CDR3 protein. The table has more than 60,000 distinct CDR3 sequences, roughly a tenth seen once. The sequencing input was whole blood. The receptors stem from an adult who was a healthcare worker with PCR-confirmed SARS-CoV-2 infection or an uninfected control (not recorded which).

This chain links TRBV6-2 or TRBV6-3 with TRBJ2-4, with D possibly TRBD1 on 6 matching bases. Trimming shortened V by 4 bases and J by 4 bases, and 17 bases separated the two germline ends. Germline values: CDR1 MNHEY, CDR2 SVGEGT. The CDR3 is made up of 16 amino acids. CDR3 region: CASSSYRDGTKNIQYF. CDR3 sequence (DNA): TGTGCCAGCAGTTCATACCGGGACGGGACAAAAAACATTCAGTACTTC.

In DNA form, the CDR3 reads TGCGCCAGCAGCTTGTTGGGCAGGAACACTGAAGCTTTCTTT. Translating it yields CASSLLGRNTEAFF. V is TRBV5-1 and J is TRBJ1-1; D unresolved. The germline gives CDR1 SGHRS, CDR2 YFSETQ. Trimming took off 1 base at V and 1 base at J, with 8 bases between the two ends. The CDR3 covers 14 residues.

The table lists this clonotype with many counts. The chain links TRBV28 to TRBJ2-3; TRBD2 matches at 8 bases. The CDR3 totals 14 residues. V dropped 5 bases and J dropped 10; count of bases not matched to a gene: 11. Germline CDR1 and CDR2: MDHEN and SYDVKM. Here the CDR3 DNA reads TGTGCCAGCAGTACAGGACGGGGGGGCCAGGCGCAGTATTTT. The encoded protein is CASSTGRGGQAQYF.

This clonotype was recorded a few times. The chain links TRBV5-1 to TRBJ2-5; 8 bases agree with TRBD1. There are 13 residues in the CDR3. CDR1 SGHRS and CDR2 YFSETQ come from the germline V gene. Trimming removed 4 bases from V and 5 bases from J; junction bases left unmatched: 4. In DNA, the CDR3 is TGCGCCAGCAGCCCGACAGGGGACGAGACCCAGTACTTC. It yields the protein CASSPTGDETQYF.

This clonotype was seen more than once but under ten times. This chain uses TRBV20-1 with TRBJ2-3; D call uncertain. Deletions cut 8 bases from V and 1 base from J, with 16 bases between. This CDR3 contains 14 residues. The germline CDR1 and CDR2 sequences are DFQATT and SNEGSKA (reference sequence). CDR3 DNA: TGCAGTCACCAGACCTTCCTTGGCACAGATACGCAGTATTTT. This sequence encodes CSHQTFLGTDTQYF.

The sample holds many counts of this clonotype. The chain has TRBV4-1 and TRBJ1-5; possibly TRBD1 for D (5 bases). This CDR3 comprises 16 residues. Germline V gene sequence: CDR1 MGHRA, CDR2 YSYEKL. V lost 0 bases and J 3 bases, leaving 12 bases between the germline ends. The CDR3, as DNA: TGCGCCAGCAGCCAAGAGGCCCCGGGGCCCAATCAGCCCCAGCATTTT. As protein: CASSQEAPGPNQPQHF.

The chain recombines TRBV2 with TRBJ2-7, with D perhaps TRBD1 (6 bases). Per germline, CDR1 SNHLY and CDR2 FYNNEI. V shed 3 bases and J shed 4 bases, with 13 bases lying between them. The CDR3 spans 14 residues. CDR3 sequence: CASSEGRGRYEQYF. The CDR3 DNA reads as TGTGCCAGCAGTGAGGGCAGGGGAAGGTACGAGCAGTACTTC. Full variable domain (rest looked up from reference TRBV2 and TRBJ2-7): EPEVTQTPSHQVTQMGQEVILRCVPISNHLYFYWYRQILGQKVEFLVSFYNNEISEKSEIFDDQFSVERPDGSNFTLKIRSTKLEDSAMYFCASSEGRGRYEQYFGPGTRLTVT.

This clonotype came up a few times. The chain couples TRBV3-1 to TRBJ2-2; D unclear. Germline V gene data show CDR1 as LGHDT and CDR2 as YNNKEL (reference sequence). Trimming removed 6 bases at V and 2 bases at J, with 7 bases between. The length of the CDR3 is 13 residues. For the CDR3, the DNA is TGTGCCAGCAGAGTAGCCAACACCGGGGAGCTGTTTTTT. Its translation: CASRVANTGELFF.

This chain links TRBV19 with TRBJ2-2, with TRBD2 identical over 8 bases. Germline trimming cut 6 bases from V and 7 bases from J; bases unmatched to any gene: 7. This CDR3 has 14 residues. Germline assignment: CDR1 LNHDA and CDR2 SQIVND (reference sequence). CDR3 protein: CASREGLGDGELFF. CDR3 in DNA: TGTGCCAGTAGGGAGGGACTAGGGGACGGGGAGCTGTTTTTT.

A few counts support this clonotype. The chain recombines TRBV19 with TRBJ2-3; D is uncertain. The germline V gene encodes CDR1 LNHDA and CDR2 SQIVND (reference sequence). This CDR3 is 15 amino acids long. V shed 3 bases and J shed 7 bases, with 17 bases lying between them. CDR3 DNA sequence: TGTGCCAGTAGTATGAACAGTGGCAGCTCCAATACGCAGTATTTT. It yields the protein CASSMNSGSSNTQYF.